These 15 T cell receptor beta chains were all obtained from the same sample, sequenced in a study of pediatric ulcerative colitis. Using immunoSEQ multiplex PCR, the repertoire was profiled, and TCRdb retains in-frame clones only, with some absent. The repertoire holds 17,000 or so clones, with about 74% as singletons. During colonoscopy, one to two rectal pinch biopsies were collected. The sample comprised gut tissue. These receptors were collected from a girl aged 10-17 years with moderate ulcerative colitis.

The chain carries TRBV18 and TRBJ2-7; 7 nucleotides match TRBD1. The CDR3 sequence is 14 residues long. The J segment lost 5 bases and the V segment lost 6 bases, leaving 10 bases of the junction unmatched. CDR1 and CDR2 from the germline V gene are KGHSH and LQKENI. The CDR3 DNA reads TGTGCCAGCTCGGGCGCGACAGGGAGCCACGAGCAGTACTTC. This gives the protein CASSGATGSHEQYF.

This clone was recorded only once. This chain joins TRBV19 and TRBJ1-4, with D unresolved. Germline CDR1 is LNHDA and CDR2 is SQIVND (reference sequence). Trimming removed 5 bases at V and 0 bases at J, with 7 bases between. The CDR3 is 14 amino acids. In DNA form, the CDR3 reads TGTGCCAGTAGTCTACTGGCAACTAATGAAAAACTGTTTTTT. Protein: CASSLLATNEKLFF.

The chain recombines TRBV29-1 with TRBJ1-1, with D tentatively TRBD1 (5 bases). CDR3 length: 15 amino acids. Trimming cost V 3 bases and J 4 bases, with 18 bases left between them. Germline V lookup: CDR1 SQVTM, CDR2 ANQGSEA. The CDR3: CSVDRFGGGATEAFF. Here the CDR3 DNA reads TGCAGCGTTGATCGTTTTGGCGGAGGGGCCACTGAAGCTTTCTTT.

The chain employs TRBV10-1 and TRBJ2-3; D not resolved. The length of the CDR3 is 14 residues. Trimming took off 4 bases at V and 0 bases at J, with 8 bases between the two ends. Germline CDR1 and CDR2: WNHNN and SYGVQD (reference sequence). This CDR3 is CASSGRHSTDTQYF. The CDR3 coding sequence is TGCGCCAGCAGTGGCAGGCATAGCACAGATACGCAGTATTTT.

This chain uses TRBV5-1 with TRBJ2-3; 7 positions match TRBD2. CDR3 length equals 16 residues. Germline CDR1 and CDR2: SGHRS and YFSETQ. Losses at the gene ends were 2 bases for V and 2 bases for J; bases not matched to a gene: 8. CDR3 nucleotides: TGCGCCAGCAGCTTCTTAAGCGGGGACCACACAGATACGCAGTATTTT. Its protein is CASSFLSGDHTDTQYF.

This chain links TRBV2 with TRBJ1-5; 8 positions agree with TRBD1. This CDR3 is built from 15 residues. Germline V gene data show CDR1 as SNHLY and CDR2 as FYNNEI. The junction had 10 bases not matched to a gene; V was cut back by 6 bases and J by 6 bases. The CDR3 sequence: CASSVQGQVSQPQHF. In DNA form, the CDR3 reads TGTGCCAGCAGCGTACAGGGACAGGTTTCTCAGCCCCAGCATTTT.

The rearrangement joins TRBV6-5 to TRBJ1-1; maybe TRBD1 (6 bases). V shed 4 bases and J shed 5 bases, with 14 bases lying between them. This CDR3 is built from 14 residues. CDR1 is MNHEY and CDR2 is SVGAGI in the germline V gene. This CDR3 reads CASSSQGKWTEAFF. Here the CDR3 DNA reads TGTGCCAGCAGTTCGCAGGGGAAATGGACTGAAGCTTTCTTT.

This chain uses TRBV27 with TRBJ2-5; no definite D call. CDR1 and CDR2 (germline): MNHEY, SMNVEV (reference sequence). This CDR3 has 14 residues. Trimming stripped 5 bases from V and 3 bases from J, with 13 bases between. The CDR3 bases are TGTGCCAGCAGTCCCTTTCGTCCCGAAGAGACCCAGTACTTC. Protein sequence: CASSPFRPEETQYF.

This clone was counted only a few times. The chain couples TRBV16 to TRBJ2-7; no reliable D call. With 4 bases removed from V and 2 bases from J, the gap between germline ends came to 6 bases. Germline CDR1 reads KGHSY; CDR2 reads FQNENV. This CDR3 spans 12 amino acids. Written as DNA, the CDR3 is TGTGCCAGCAGCCCTGCGACCTACGAGCAGTACTTC. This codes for CASSPATYEQYF.

The CDR3 DNA reads as TGTGCCAGCAGCTTACCCCGACCTGGCGGGCCTATGGGGGGCTACACCTTC. Translation gives CASSLPRPGGPMGGYTF. The rearrangement joins TRBV7-9 to TRBJ1-2; D gene unclear. The CDR3 spans 17 residues. CDR1 and CDR2 from the germline V gene are SEHNR and FQNEAQ (reference sequence). Trimming pared 2 bases from V and 8 bases from J, leaving 24 bases between.

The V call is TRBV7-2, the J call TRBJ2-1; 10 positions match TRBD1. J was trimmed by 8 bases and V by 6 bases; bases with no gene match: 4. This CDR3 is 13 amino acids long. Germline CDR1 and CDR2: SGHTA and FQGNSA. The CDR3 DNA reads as TGTGCCAGCAGGACAGGGGGCTTCGATGAGCAGTTCTTC. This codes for CASRTGGFDEQFF.

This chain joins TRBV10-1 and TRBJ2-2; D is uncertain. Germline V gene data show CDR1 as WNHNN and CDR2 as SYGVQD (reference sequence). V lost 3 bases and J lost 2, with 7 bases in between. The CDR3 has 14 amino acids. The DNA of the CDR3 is TGCGCCAGCAGTGAACTCGTAAACACCGGGGAGCTGTTTTTT. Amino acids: CASSELVNTGELFF.

The DNA of the CDR3 is TGTGCCAGCAGTGACAACAGGGGTGGGGACACCGGGGAGCTGTTTTTT. Residues: CASSDNRGGDTGELFF. V and J are TRBV25-1 and TRBJ2-2; the match to TRBD1 covers 7 bases. The junction had 7 bases not matched to a gene; V was cut back by 3 bases and J by 3 bases. The CDR3 covers 16 residues. Germline CDR1 reads MGHDK; CDR2 reads SYGVNS.

CDR3: CASSAGGSGNTIYF. The CDR3 bases are TGTGCCAGCAGCGCGGGGGGCTCTGGAAACACCATATATTTT. The chain employs TRBV9 and TRBJ1-3, with a possible D match to TRBD1 (5 bases). CDR1 and CDR2 (germline): SGDLS, YYNGEE. Trimming took 3 bases from V and 0 from J, leaving 7 bases between them. This CDR3 spans 14 amino acids.

The CDR3 DNA is TGTGCCAGCCAATGGGGCGCGTACGGCTACACCTTC. It encodes CASQWGAYGYTF. The genes are TRBV7-9 and TRBJ1-2, with a possible D match to TRBD1 (5 bases). Trimming removed 8 bases from V and 8 bases from J, with 15 bases in between. Per germline, CDR1 SEHNR and CDR2 FQNEAQ (reference sequence). The CDR3 runs to 12 residues.